The 23 T cell receptor beta chains below come from one sample, sequenced in a study of CD4+ T cells in melanoma. The table came from immunoSEQ multiplex PCR; TCRdb's copy has only in-frame clones and leaves some out. The data hold 10,000 to 12,000 clones, with almost 70% observed a single time. Sequenced material: cells from a culture (not recorded whether cultured in vitro). Every receptor here comes from a human donor with melanoma.

By share of the sample, this clone is medium-sized. The chain has TRBV9 and TRBJ2-3; weak D call: TRBD2 (6 bases). The CDR3 runs 15 residues. V lost 6 bases, J lost 3 bases, and 17 bases lay in between. The germline V gene has CDR1 SGDLS and CDR2 YYNGEE. CDR3: CASNRAVGGTDTQYF. The CDR3 nucleotides read TGTGCCAGCAATCGGGCGGTCGGGGGTACAGATACGCAGTATTTT.

The chain combines TRBV7-9 with TRBJ2-1; no firm D call. Trimming left V 2 bases short and J 5 bases short, with 10 bases between. Per germline, CDR1 SEHNR and CDR2 FQNEAQ (reference sequence). There are 14 residues in the CDR3. In nucleotides, the CDR3 is TGTGCCAGCAGCTTAAATTTCAGAGACAATGAGCAGTTCTTC. Translating it yields CASSLNFRDNEQFF.

This clone was detected only once. The chain has TRBV9 and TRBJ2-1, with D maybe TRBD2 (6 bases). This CDR3 region has 15 residues. Deletions cut 0 bases from V and 10 bases from J, with 17 bases between. CDR1 and CDR2 (germline): SGDLS, YYNGEE. CDR3 DNA sequence: TGTGCCAGCAGCGTAGAGCTAGCGCGGACGGGGGAGCAGTTCTTC. It translates to CASSVELARTGEQFF.

The chain recombines TRBV5-1 with TRBJ2-1, with D uncertain. The ends were cut back, 4 bases at V and 13 bases at J, with 12 bases in the middle. The CDR3 spans 11 residues. Germline V gene lookup returns CDR1 SGHRS and CDR2 YFSETQ. The CDR3 spells CASSAAGLQFF. The CDR3 coding sequence is TGCGCCAGCAGCGCGGCCGGGCTTCAGTTCTTC. The whole variable domain, filled in from reference TRBV5-1 and TRBJ2-1, reads KAGVTQTPRYLIKTRGQQVTLSCSPISGHRSVSWYQQTPGQGLQFLFEYFSETQRNKGNFPGRFSGRQFSNSRSEMNVSTLELGDSALYLCASSAAGLQFFGPGTRLTVL.

The chain has TRBV19 and TRBJ1-2, with TRBD1 matching over 11 bases. From germline, CDR1 is LNHDA and CDR2 SQIVND (reference sequence). The CDR3 contains 13 residues. V shed 8 bases and J 6 bases; nucleotides not matched to a gene: 5. CDR3 coding DNA: TGTGCCAGTTTCGGACAGGGGGCTGATGGCTACACCTTC. Translated, it gives CASFGQGADGYTF. Looking up the rest from reference TRBV19 and TRBJ1-2 gives the full variable domain: DGGITQSPKYLFRKEGQNVTLSCEQNLNHDAMYWYRQDPGQGLRLIYYSQIVNDFQKGDIAEGYSVSREKKESFPLTVTSAQKNPTAFYLCASFGQGADGYTFGSGTRLTVV.

V usage is TRBV5-5 and J usage is TRBJ2-3, with D maybe TRBD1 (6 bases). Germline loops: CDR1 SGHKS, CDR2 YYEKEE (reference sequence). The CDR3 is 18 residues long. Trimming stripped 2 bases from V and 3 bases from J, with 22 bases between. CDR3 in DNA: TGTGCCAGCAGCTTATTCCAAAGTACAGGGCCTAGGACAGATACGCAGTATTTT. This gives the protein CASSLFQSTGPRTDTQYF.

This chain connects TRBV11-2 to TRBJ2-7; TRBD2 aligns across 12 bases. This CDR3 is built from 17 residues. After removal of 2 bases from V and 7 bases from J, the junction contained 12 bases not matched to a gene. Germline assignment: CDR1 SGHAT and CDR2 FQNNGV. The CDR3 is CASSLTSGGRGPGEQYF. DNA of the CDR3: TGTGCCAGCAGCTTAACTAGCGGGGGGCGAGGGCCTGGTGAGCAGTACTTC.

The rearrangement links TRBV5-1 to TRBJ1-1, with TRBD1 matching 10 bases. V gave up 3 bases and J gave up 6 bases; unmatched junction bases: 8. The CDR3 is made up of 15 amino acids. CDR1 is SGHRS and CDR2 is YFSETQ in the germline V gene. CDR3 loop: CASSSSGTGVSEAFF. In DNA, the CDR3 is TGCGCCAGCAGCTCCTCCGGGACAGGGGTGTCTGAAGCTTTCTTT.

This clone has only a few counts. V is TRBV5-4 and J is TRBJ1-2; perhaps TRBD1 as D (5 bases). CDR1 is SGHNT, CDR2 YYREEE, per germline (reference sequence). V lost 5 bases and J lost 5, with 19 bases in between. CDR3 size: 15 residues. CDR3 nucleotide sequence: TGTGCCAGCAGTGGGAGACAGTGGGCTGTTTATGGCTACACCTTC. This translates into CASSGRQWAVYGYTF.

The chain joins TRBV27 to TRBJ1-4, with D possibly being TRBD1 (6 bases). The germline V and J ends were trimmed by 6 bases and 5 bases, with 16 bases remaining between them. The CDR3 spans 15 residues. The germline V gene encodes CDR1 MNHEY and CDR2 SMNVEV (reference sequence). CDR3 bases: TGTGCCAGCAGCCGGTGGGGGCTACCAAATGAAAAACTGTTTTTT. This translates into CASSRWGLPNEKLFF.

The chain uses TRBV5-1 and TRBJ1-1; D is unclear. In germline, CDR1 is SGHRS, CDR2 YFSETQ. CDR3 size: 14 residues. The ends were cut back, 0 bases at V and 0 bases at J, with 6 bases in the middle. This CDR3 is CASSLGQMNTEAFF. CDR3 in DNA: TGCGCCAGCAGCTTGGGGCAGATGAACACTGAAGCTTTCTTT.

The genes are TRBV5-1 and TRBJ1-6, with 10 bases that match TRBD1. The CDR3 loop spans 15 amino acids. V lost 7 bases, J lost 10 bases, and 11 bases stayed unmatched. Germline CDR1 is SGHRS and CDR2 is YFSETQ. The CDR3 region is CASSFLGQGMSPLHF. CDR3 in DNA: TGCGCCAGCTCTTTTTTGGGACAGGGGATGTCACCCCTCCACTTT.

The chain carries TRBV6-6 and TRBJ1-6; TRBD1 might be the D (5 bases). Germline CDR1 is MNHNY and CDR2 is SVGAGI (reference sequence). V gave up 4 bases and J gave up 7 bases, with 11 bases separating them. The CDR3 runs 14 residues. In nucleotides, the CDR3 is TGTGCCAGCAGTTTGACAGAAGAGAATTCACCCCTCCACTTT. Encoded protein: CASSLTEENSPLHF.

V usage is TRBV5-1 and J usage is TRBJ2-1; 8 bases match TRBD1. The germline V gene has CDR1 SGHRS and CDR2 YFSETQ. Trimming took 0 bases from V and 9 from J; bases not matched to a gene: 11. This CDR3 has 16 amino acids. The CDR3 DNA sequence: TGCGCCAGCAGCTTGGAGATTGTCGGACAGGGCAGTGAGCAGTTCTTC. Translated: CASSLEIVGQGSEQFF.

Concerning this clone: This same CDR3 is encoded by further DNA sequences in the sample. This rearrangement joins TRBV11-3 to TRBJ2-3; a weak D match, TRBD2 (7 bases). Germline CDR1 reads SGHNT; CDR2 reads YENEEA. The CDR3 length is 13 residues. Trimming shortened V by 3 bases and J by 8 bases, and 12 bases separated the two germline ends. CDR3 amino acids: CASSLGGGVTQYF. CDR3 DNA: TGTGCCAGCAGCTTGGGGGGGGGCGTTACGCAGTATTTT.

The V gene is TRBV19, the J gene TRBJ1-1; 11 nucleotides align to TRBD1. This CDR3 has 13 amino acids. V was clipped by 4 bases and J by 7 bases; unmatched bases: 2. The germline V gene has CDR1 LNHDA and CDR2 SQIVND (reference sequence). In DNA, the CDR3 is TGTGCCAGTAGTAGGGGACAGGGGGGTGAAGCTTTCTTT. Translated: CASSRGQGGEAFF.

The CDR3 reads CASSPWDRGMNTEAFF. The CDR3 DNA follows: TGTGCCAGCTCACCGTGGGACAGGGGGATGAACACTGAAGCTTTCTTT. The V and J genes are TRBV18 and TRBJ1-1; 11 nucleotides match TRBD1. Germline values: CDR1 KGHSH, CDR2 LQKENI. Trimming at V came to 3 bases and at J to 0 bases, leaving 3 bases not matched to a gene. CDR3 length: 16 residues.

This clone counts as medium-sized. At one end the junction does not follow the germline gene, possibly because of a read error. The V call is TRBV10-2, the J call TRBJ2-2; 7 positions match TRBD1. Germline CDR1 and CDR2: WSHSY and SAAADI. This CDR3 spans 13 amino acids. CDR3 DNA: TGCGCCAGCGGCCCGGACAGGTCCTCTTTTAAGGATTTT. It is translated as CASGPDRSSFKDF.

By sample fraction, this clone is large. The rearrangement uses TRBV9 and TRBJ2-7; 10 bases map to TRBD1. CDR3 length: 16 residues. V shed 7 bases, J shed 6 bases, and the junction held 16 bases outside the gene matches. The germline gives CDR1 SGDLS, CDR2 YYNGEE. The CDR3 DNA is TGTGCCAGCGGGCGGGGCTCGACAGGGGGCACGGGCGAGCAGTACTTC. Translation: CASGRGSTGGTGEQYF. The variable domain in full, completed from reference TRBV9 and TRBJ2-7, reads DSGVTQTPKHLITATGQRVTLRCSPRSGDLSVYWYQQSLDQGLQFLIQYYNGEERAKGNILERFSAQQFPDLHSELNLSSLELGDSALYFCASGRGSTGGTGEQYFGPGTRLTVT.

The chain carries TRBV9 and TRBJ2-1, with D tentatively TRBD2 (5 bases). Looked up from germline, CDR1 is SGDLS and CDR2 is YYNGEE. The CDR3 contains 13 residues. V was trimmed by 3 bases and J by 4 bases, leaving 8 bases between them. The chain's CDR3 is CASSADFYNEQFF. CDR3 sequence (DNA): TGTGCCAGCAGCGCGGACTTTTACAATGAGCAGTTCTTC.

The J gene is TRBJ2-5, the V gene TRBV5-1, with D possibly matching TRBD2 (7 bases). This CDR3 contains 14 residues. The germline CDR1 and CDR2 sequences are SGHRS and YFSETQ. Trimming removed 2 bases at V and 2 bases at J, with 10 bases between. Here the CDR3 reads CASSLQGGQETQYF. The CDR3 DNA reads as TGCGCCAGCAGCTTACAGGGAGGGCAAGAGACCCAGTACTTC.

The genes are TRBV29-1 and TRBJ2-3; D unclear. V lost 6 bases and J 0 bases, leaving 10 bases between the germline ends. The length of the CDR3 is 13 residues. In germline, CDR1 is SQVTM, CDR2 ANQGSEA. The CDR3 is CSVEPPSTDTQYF. The CDR3 DNA is TGCAGCGTCGAACCTCCCAGCACAGATACGCAGTATTTT.

V and J are TRBV5-1 and TRBJ2-6; 10 bases match TRBD2. The germline V gene encodes CDR1 SGHRS and CDR2 YFSETQ. V lost 3 bases to trimming and J lost 0 bases; unmatched junction nucleotides: 6. The CDR3 spans 18 residues. The CDR3 region has the DNA TGCGCCAGCAGCTATCGACTAGCGGGCTACTCTGGGGCCAACGTCCTGACTTTC. Translating it yields CASSYRLAGYSGANVLTF.